This T cell receptor (beta chain) was sequenced during a study of blood T cell repertoires in COVID-19. Across the whole study: The United States, Italy and Spain supplied acute and convalescent COVID-19 samples. PBMCs, B-cell-depleted T cells, or T cells provided the cDNA or gDNA that made up the material.

Study processing details: By means of reference gene primer amplification, nucleated cell counts were estimated. Here immunoSEQ multiplex PCR was the method, and the copy in TCRdb shows in-frame clones only, minus some. V, J and clone size reflect that table, while D and trimming were determined from the DNA. The sample carries 30,000 to 40,000 clones, 80% recorded once. The CDR3 is 14 amino acids. The V gene end was trimmed by 0 bases and the J gene end by 8 bases; junction bases not matched to a gene: 4. Per germline, CDR1 MNHEY and CDR2 SVGAGI. This chain connects TRBV6-5 to TRBJ1-2; 9 positions match TRBD1. The receptor was isolated from a man older than 75 with active or convalescent COVID-19. The source material was peripheral blood. As DNA, the CDR3 is TGTGCCAGCAGTTACTCGCGACAGGGGGTAGGCTACACCTTC. Protein sequence: CASSYSRQGVGYTF.